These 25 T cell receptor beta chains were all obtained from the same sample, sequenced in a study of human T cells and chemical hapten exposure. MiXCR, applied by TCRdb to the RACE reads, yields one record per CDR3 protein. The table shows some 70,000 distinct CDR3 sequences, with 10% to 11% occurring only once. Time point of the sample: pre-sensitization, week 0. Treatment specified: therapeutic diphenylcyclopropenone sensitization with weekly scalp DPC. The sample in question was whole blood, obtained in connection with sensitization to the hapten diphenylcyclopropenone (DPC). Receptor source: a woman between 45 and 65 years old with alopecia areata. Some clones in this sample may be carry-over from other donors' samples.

CDR3 sequence: CSAVASRSSYNSPLHF. CDR3 in DNA: TGCAGTGCAGTAGCGTCTAGATCCTCCTATAATTCACCCCTCCACTTT. The chain couples TRBV20-1 to TRBJ1-6; no definite D call. The CDR3 loop spans 16 amino acids. Trimming left V 6 bases short and J 0 bases short, with 15 bases between. Germline V gives CDR1 DFQATT, CDR2 SNEGSKA (reference sequence).

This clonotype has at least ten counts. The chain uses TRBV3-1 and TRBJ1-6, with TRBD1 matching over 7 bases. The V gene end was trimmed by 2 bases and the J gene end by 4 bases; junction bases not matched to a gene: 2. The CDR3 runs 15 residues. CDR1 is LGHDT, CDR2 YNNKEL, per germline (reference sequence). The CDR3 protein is CASSQPGQYNSPLHF. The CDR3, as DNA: TGTGCCAGCAGCCAACCGGGACAGTATAATTCACCCCTCCACTTT.

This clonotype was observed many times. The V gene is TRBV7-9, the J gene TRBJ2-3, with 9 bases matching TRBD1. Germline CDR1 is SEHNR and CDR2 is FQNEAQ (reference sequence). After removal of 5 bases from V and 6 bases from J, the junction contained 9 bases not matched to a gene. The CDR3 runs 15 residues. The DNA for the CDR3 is TGTGCCAGCAGCGGGGCGGGACAGGGCGACGATACGCAGTATTTT. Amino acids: CASSGAGQGDDTQYF.

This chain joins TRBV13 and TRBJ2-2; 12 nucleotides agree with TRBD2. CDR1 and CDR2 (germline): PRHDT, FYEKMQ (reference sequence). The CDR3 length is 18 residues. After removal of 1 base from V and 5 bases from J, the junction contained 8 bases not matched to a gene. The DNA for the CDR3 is TGTGCCAGCAGCTTAGCGAGAGGACTAGCGGGATTAACCGGGGAGCTGTTTTTT. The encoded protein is CASSLARGLAGLTGELFF. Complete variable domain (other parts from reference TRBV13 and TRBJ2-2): AAGVIQSPRHLIKEKRETATLKCYPIPRHDTVYWYQQGPGQDPQFLISFYEKMQSDKGSIPDRFSAQQFSDYHSELNMSSLELGDSALYFCASSLARGLAGLTGELFFGEGSRLTVL.

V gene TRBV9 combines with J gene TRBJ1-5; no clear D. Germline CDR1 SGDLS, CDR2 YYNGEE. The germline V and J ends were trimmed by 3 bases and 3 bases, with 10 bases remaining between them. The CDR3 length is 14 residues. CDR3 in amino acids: CASSATDVNQPQHF. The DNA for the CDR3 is TGTGCCAGCAGCGCCACAGATGTCAATCAGCCCCAGCATTTT. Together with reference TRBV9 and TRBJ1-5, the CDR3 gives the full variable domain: DSGVTQTPKHLITATGQRVTLRCSPRSGDLSVYWYQQSLDQGLQFLIQYYNGEERAKGNILERFSAQQFPDLHSELNLSSLELGDSALYFCASSATDVNQPQHFGDGTRLSIL.

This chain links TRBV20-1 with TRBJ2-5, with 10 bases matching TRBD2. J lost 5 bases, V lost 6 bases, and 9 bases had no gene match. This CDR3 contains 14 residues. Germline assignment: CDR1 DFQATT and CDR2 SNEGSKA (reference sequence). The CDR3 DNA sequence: TGCAGTGCGACGCCGGGACTAGCGCTGGAGACCCAGTACTTC. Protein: CSATPGLALETQYF.

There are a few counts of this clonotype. In DNA, the CDR3 is TGTGCTAGTGGACCATTCCCCGGGAGCACAGATACGCAGTATTTT. Translated, it gives CASGPFPGSTDTQYF. The chain links TRBV12-5 to TRBJ2-3; D unclear. Per the germline V gene, CDR1 is LGHNT and CDR2 is FRNRAP. The CDR3 spans 15 residues. Trimming removed 6 bases from V and 0 bases from J, with 13 bases in between. The variable domain in full, with the rest retrieved from reference TRBV12-5 and TRBJ2-3, is DARVTQTPRHKVTEMGQEVTMRCQPILGHNTVFWYRQTMMQGLELLAYFRNRAPLDDSGMPKDRFSAEMPDATLATLKIQPSEPRDSAVYFCASGPFPGSTDTQYFGPGTRLTVL.

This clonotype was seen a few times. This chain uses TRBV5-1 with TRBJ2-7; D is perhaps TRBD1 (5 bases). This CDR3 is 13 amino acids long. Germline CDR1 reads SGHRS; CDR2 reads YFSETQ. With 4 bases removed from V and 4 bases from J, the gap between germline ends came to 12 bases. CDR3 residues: CASSPGHIYEQYF. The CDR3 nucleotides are TGCGCCAGCAGCCCCGGACACATATACGAGCAGTACTTC.

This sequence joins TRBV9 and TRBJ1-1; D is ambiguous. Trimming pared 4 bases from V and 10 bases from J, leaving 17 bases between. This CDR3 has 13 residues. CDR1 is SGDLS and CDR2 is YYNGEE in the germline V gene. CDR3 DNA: TGTGCCAGCAGCCCCCAAGGTCGGTTGGGAGCTTTCTTT. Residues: CASSPQGRLGAFF.

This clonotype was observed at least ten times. CDR3 sequence: CASSLAGLGEQYF. CDR3 DNA: TGTGCCAGCAGTTTAGCGGGGCTGGGAGAGCAGTACTTC. The chain links TRBV27 to TRBJ2-7; the D gene is possibly TRBD2 (6 bases). Deletions cut 2 bases from V and 7 bases from J, with 12 bases between. The CDR3 spans 13 residues. Germline CDR1 MNHEY, CDR2 SMNVEV (reference sequence).

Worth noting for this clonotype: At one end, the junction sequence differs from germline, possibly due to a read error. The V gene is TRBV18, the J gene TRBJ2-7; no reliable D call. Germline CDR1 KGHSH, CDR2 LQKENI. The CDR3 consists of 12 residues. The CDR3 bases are TGTGCCAGCTCACCATATGGGTCCCTACTGGACTTC. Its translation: CASSPYGSLLDF.

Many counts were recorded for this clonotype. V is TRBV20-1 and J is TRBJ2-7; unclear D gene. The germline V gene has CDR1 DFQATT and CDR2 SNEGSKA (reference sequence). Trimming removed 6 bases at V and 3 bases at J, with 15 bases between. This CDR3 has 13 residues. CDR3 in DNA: TGCAGTGCCCAACTCCCGACGGACTACGAGCAGTACTTC. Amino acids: CSAQLPTDYEQYF.

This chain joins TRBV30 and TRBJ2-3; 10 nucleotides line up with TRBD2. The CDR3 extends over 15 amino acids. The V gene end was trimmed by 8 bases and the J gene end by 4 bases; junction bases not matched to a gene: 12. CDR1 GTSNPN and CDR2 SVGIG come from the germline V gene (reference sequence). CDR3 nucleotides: TGTGCCGGAAGACTAGCGGGTGCGGGGGCAGATACGCAGTATTTT. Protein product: CAGRLAGAGADTQYF.

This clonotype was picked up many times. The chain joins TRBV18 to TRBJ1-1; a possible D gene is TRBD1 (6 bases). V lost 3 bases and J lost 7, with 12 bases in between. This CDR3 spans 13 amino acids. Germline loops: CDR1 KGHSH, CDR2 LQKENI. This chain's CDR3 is CASSPRDKGEAFF. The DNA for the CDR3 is TGTGCCAGCTCACCTCGGGACAAAGGTGAAGCTTTCTTT.

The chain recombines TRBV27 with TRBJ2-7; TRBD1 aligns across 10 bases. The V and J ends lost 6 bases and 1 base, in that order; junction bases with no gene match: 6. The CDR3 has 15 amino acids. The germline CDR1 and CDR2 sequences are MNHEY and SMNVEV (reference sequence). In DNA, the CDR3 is TGTGCCAGCAGAATGGGACAGGGGAGGTCCTACGAGCAGTACTTC. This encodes CASRMGQGRSYEQYF.

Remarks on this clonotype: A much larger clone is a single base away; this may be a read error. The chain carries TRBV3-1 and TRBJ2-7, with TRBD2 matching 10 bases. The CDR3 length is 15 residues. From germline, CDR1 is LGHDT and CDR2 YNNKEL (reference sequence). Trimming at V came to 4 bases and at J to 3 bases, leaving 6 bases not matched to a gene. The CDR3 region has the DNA TGTGCCAGCAGCCTGGCCCGGACTAGCGGCTACGAGCAGTACTTC. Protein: CASSLARTSGYEQYF.

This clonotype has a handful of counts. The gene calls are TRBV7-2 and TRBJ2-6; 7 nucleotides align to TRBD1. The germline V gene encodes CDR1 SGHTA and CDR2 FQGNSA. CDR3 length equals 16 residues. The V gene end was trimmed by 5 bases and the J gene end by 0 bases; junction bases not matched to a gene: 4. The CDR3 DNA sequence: TGTGCCAGCAGCAGGGACAGAACCTCTGGGGCCAACGTCCTGACTTTC. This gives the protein CASSRDRTSGANVLTF.

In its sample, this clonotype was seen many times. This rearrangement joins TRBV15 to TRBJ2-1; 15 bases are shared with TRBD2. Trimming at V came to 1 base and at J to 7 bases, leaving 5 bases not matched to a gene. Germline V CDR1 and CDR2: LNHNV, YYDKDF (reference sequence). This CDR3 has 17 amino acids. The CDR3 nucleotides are TGTGCCACCAGCAGAGCCCCTGGGACTAGCGGGAGGAATGAGCAGTTCTTC. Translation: CATSRAPGTSGRNEQFF.

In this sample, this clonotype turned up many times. The CDR3 nucleotides are TGCAGCGTTGAAGAAACCGGGGTCCGGGGCCTGTTTTTT. This codes for CSVEETGVRGLFF. This rearrangement joins TRBV29-1 to TRBJ1-4; possibly TRBD1 for D (5 bases). Germline V gene sequence: CDR1 SQVTM, CDR2 ANQGSEA. With 0 bases removed from V and 14 bases from J, the gap between germline ends came to 16 bases. The CDR3 runs 13 residues.

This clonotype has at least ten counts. The CDR3: CASSQAAQTSYEQYF. CDR3 nucleotide sequence: TGTGCCAGCAGCCAAGCGGCACAGACCTCCTACGAGCAGTACTTC. V usage is TRBV4-2 and J usage is TRBJ2-7; D is uncertain. Germline CDR1 and CDR2: LGHNA and YNFKEQ. The CDR3 covers 15 residues. Trimming left V 1 base short and J 0 bases short, with 10 bases between.

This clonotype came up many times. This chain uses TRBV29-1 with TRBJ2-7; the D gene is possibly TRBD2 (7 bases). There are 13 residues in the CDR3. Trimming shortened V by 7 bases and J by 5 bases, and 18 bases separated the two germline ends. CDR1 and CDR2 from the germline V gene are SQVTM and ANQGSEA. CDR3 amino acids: CSGKGGASHEQYF. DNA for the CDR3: TGCAGCGGGAAGGGGGGGGCCAGTCACGAGCAGTACTTC.

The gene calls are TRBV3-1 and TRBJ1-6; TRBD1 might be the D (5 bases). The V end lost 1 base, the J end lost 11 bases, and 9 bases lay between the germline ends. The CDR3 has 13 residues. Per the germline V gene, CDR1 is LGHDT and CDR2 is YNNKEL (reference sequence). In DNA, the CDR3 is TGTGCCAGCAGCCAAGCCCAACAGGCACCCCTCCACTTT. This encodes CASSQAQQAPLHF.

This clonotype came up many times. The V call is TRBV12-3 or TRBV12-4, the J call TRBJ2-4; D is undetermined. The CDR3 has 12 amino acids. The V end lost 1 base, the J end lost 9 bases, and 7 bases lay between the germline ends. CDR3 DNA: TGTGCCAGCAGTTTAGAGGGCCCCATTCAGTACTTC. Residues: CASSLEGPIQYF.

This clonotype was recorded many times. The CDR3 coding sequence is TGTGCCAGCTCACCGGCCAGCGCTCAAGAGACCCAGTACTTC. Protein: CASSPASAQETQYF. This chain connects TRBV18 to TRBJ2-5; D unresolved. Trimming removed 3 bases from V and 2 bases from J, with 10 bases in between. The CDR3 extends over 14 amino acids. Germline V lookup: CDR1 KGHSH, CDR2 LQKENI.

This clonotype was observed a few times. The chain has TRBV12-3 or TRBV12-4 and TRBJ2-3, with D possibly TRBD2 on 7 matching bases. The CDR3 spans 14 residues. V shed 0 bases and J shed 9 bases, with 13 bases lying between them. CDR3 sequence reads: CASSLAGGAITQYF. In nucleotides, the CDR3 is TGTGCCAGCAGTTTAGCAGGGGGGGCTATAACGCAGTATTTT.